This passage covers 23 T cell receptor beta chains from one sample sequenced in a study of T cells after yellow fever vaccination. TCRdb re-derived calls from the 5' RACE reads in MiXCR, one entry per CDR3 protein. The data show 200,000 to 300,000 distinct CDR3 sequences, with 10% to 15% seen just once and 0.4% to 0.55% held by the top ten. Specimen: CD4+ T cells sorted from PBMCs, collected 45 days after the yellow fever booster vaccination. The receptors here all came from a man aged 30 to 45 who received the YFV17D yellow fever vaccine.

The V call is TRBV5-6, the J call TRBJ2-7, with D possibly called TRBD1 or TRBD2 (5 bases each). Per germline, CDR1 SGHDT and CDR2 YYEEEE. Trimming shortened V by 5 bases and J by 4 bases, and 22 bases separated the two germline ends. CDR3 length equals 16 residues. The CDR3 here is CASREEATGTFYEQYF. The CDR3 bases are TGTGCCAGCAGGGAGGAAGCAACCGGGACCTTTTACGAGCAGTACTTC.

The J gene is TRBJ1-4, the V gene TRBV7-2; D unresolved. Germline loops: CDR1 SGHTA, CDR2 FQGNSA. This CDR3 contains 16 residues. With 0 bases removed from V and 8 bases from J, the gap between germline ends came to 16 bases. CDR3 DNA sequence: TGTGCCAGCAGCTTAGCGCTTGGGTCGTCGGGCGAAAAACTGTTTTTT. The encoded protein is CASSLALGSSGEKLFF.

This chain connects TRBV12-3 or TRBV12-4 to TRBJ2-1; 12 nucleotides match TRBD2. After removal of 5 bases from V and 5 bases from J, the junction contained 10 bases not matched to a gene. The CDR3 contains 17 residues. The CDR3 coding sequence is TGTGCCAGCAGTACCACGTCTAGCGGGAGGGCCCACAATGAGCAGTTCTTC. This gives the protein CASSTTSSGRAHNEQFF.

This clonotype was seen a few times. J is TRBJ2-3 and V is TRBV7-2; D is perhaps TRBD2 (6 bases). V was trimmed by 6 bases and J by 0 bases, leaving 19 bases between them. CDR1 is SGHTA and CDR2 is FQGNSA in the germline V gene. This CDR3 contains 17 residues. Here the CDR3 reads CASSPGPWGVSTDTQYF. In DNA, the CDR3 is TGTGCCAGCAGTCCAGGTCCCTGGGGGGTTAGCACAGATACGCAGTATTTT. Supplemented by reference TRBV7-2 and TRBJ2-3, the full variable domain reads GAGVSQSPSNKVTEKGKDVELRCDPISGHTALYWYRQSLGQGLEFLIYFQGNSAPDKSGLPSDRFSAERTGGSVSTLTIQRTQQEDSAVYLCASSPGPWGVSTDTQYFGPGTRLTVL.

The chain is built from TRBV27 and TRBJ1-5; TRBD1 matches 9 bases. This CDR3 is 16 amino acids long. Germline-derived CDR1 and CDR2 are MNHEY and SMNVEV (reference sequence). The V gene end was trimmed by 5 bases and the J gene end by 3 bases; junction bases not matched to a gene: 8. The CDR3 protein is CASSTGNRGPNQPQHF. The DNA of the CDR3 is TGTGCCAGCAGTACCGGGAACAGGGGGCCCAATCAGCCCCAGCATTTT.

This clonotype has only a few counts. V usage is TRBV12-3 or TRBV12-4 and J usage is TRBJ2-3; 7 bases align to TRBD2. V gave up 5 bases and J gave up 2 bases; unmatched junction bases: 7. There are 15 residues in the CDR3. Here the CDR3 DNA reads TGTGCCAGCAGTCGAAGCGGGATGGCCACAGATACGCAGTATTTT. Its translation: CASSRSGMATDTQYF.

The chain combines TRBV29-1 with TRBJ1-1; 7 nucleotides agree with TRBD1. This CDR3 has 14 residues. V was pared by 6 bases and J by 1 base, with 8 bases of the junction left unmatched. Germline V gene data show CDR1 as SQVTM and CDR2 as ANQGSEA. The CDR3 region is CSVQATGPNTEAFF. The CDR3 region has the DNA TGCAGCGTCCAGGCGACAGGGCCGAACACTGAAGCTTTCTTT.

The chain joins TRBV14 to TRBJ2-1; no firm D call. This CDR3 spans 13 amino acids. Deletions cut 4 bases from V and 5 bases from J, with 9 bases between. The germline V gene has CDR1 SGHDN and CDR2 FVKESK. In DNA, the CDR3 is TGTGCCAGCAGCCCCTTCCGCGACAATGAGCAGTTCTTC. Translation gives CASSPFRDNEQFF.

This clonotype was found a few times. The rearrangement uses TRBV6-4 and TRBJ2-7; TRBD1 matches 11 bases. With V trimmed by 7 bases and J by 3 bases, 5 bases remained unmatched. CDR3 length: 14 amino acids. CDR1 and CDR2 from the germline V gene are MRHNA and SNTAGT. CDR3 DNA: TGTGCCAGCATATGGACAGGGGGCAGCTACGAGCAGTACTTC. It yields the protein CASIWTGGSYEQYF.

In its sample, this clonotype was seen many times. The V gene is TRBV30, the J gene TRBJ2-1; TRBD1 might be the D (5 bases). Germline CDR1 reads GTSNPN; CDR2 reads SVGIG (reference sequence). The V end lost 0 bases, the J end lost 12 bases, and 9 bases lay between the germline ends. This CDR3 region has 11 residues. The CDR3 bases are TGTGCCTGGAGTGTTGACAGCTTGCAGTTCTTC. Its translation: CAWSVDSLQFF. Full variable domain (outside the CDR3, taken from reference TRBV30 and TRBJ2-1): SQTIHQWPATLVQPVGSPLSLECTVEGTSNPNLYWYRQAAGRGLQLLFYSVGIGQISSEVPQNLSASRPQDRQFILSSKKLLLSDSGFYLCAWSVDSLQFFGPGTRLTVL.

This clonotype showed up just a few times. The chain carries TRBV20-1 and TRBJ2-1; 12 positions agree with TRBD2. V lost 6 bases to trimming and J lost 12 bases; unmatched junction nucleotides: 12. This CDR3 contains 14 residues. Germline CDR1 DFQATT, CDR2 SNEGSKA (reference sequence). CDR3: CSAPASASGRGQFF. For the CDR3, the DNA is TGCAGTGCCCCCGCGTCGGCTAGCGGGAGGGGGCAGTTCTTC.

This clonotype was detected a few times. J is TRBJ2-2 and V is TRBV12-3 or TRBV12-4, with TRBD2 as a possible D gene (6 bases). V was cut by 5 bases and J by 4 bases, with 11 bases left in between. The CDR3 is 14 amino acids. The CDR3 region has the DNA TGTGCCAGCAGTGCTTGGGGGGTCACCGGGGAGCTGTTTTTT. Protein sequence: CASSAWGVTGELFF.

CDR3 protein: CASSSSWEQYF. The DNA of the CDR3 is TGTGCCAGCAGCTCCTCTTGGGAGCAGTACTTC. The chain recombines TRBV7-9 with TRBJ2-7; D remains ambiguous. Trimming pared 4 bases from V and 7 bases from J, leaving 8 bases between. The CDR3 is 11 amino acids. The germline CDR1 and CDR2 sequences are SEHNR and FQNEAQ (reference sequence). Looking up the rest from reference TRBV7-9 and TRBJ2-7 gives the full variable domain: DTGVSQNPRHKITKRGQNVTFRCDPISEHNRLYWYRQTLGQGPEFLTYFQNEAQLEKSRLLSDRFSAERPKGSFSTLEIQRTEQGDSAMYLCASSSSWEQYFGPGTRLTVT.

The genes are TRBV20-1 and TRBJ1-3, with a possible D match to TRBD1 (5 bases). V was trimmed by 1 base and J by 5 bases, leaving 12 bases between them. This CDR3 is built from 14 residues. CDR1 and CDR2 (germline): DFQATT, SNEGSKA (reference sequence). CDR3 DNA: TGCAGTGCTAGAGTAGCTGGGGGTCGAAACACCATATATTTT. This gives the protein CSARVAGGRNTIYF.

This chain joins TRBV12-3 or TRBV12-4 and TRBJ2-7; D uncertain. V was clipped by 6 bases and J by 2 bases, with 8 bases between them. The CDR3 has 12 amino acids. The CDR3 is CASRVGTYEQYF. The CDR3 region has the DNA TGTGCCAGCAGGGTCGGAACCTACGAGCAGTACTTC.

This clonotype has a handful of counts. The chain recombines TRBV7-9 with TRBJ1-6; 7 bases line up with TRBD1. The CDR3 consists of 16 residues. Trimming at V came to 6 bases and at J to 8 bases, leaving 13 bases not matched to a gene. In germline, CDR1 is SEHNR, CDR2 FQNEAQ (reference sequence). For the CDR3, the DNA is TGTGCCAGCAGGCGTTATGGCGAGACAGGGCATTCACCCCTCCACTTT. It yields the protein CASRRYGETGHSPLHF.

V gene TRBV7-2 combines with J gene TRBJ2-1; 9 bases fit TRBD2. Germline CDR1 reads SGHTA; CDR2 reads FQGNSA. Trimming took 5 bases from V and 1 from J; bases not matched to a gene: 6. The CDR3 runs to 16 residues. The CDR3 sequence is CASSPTSGYSYNEQFF. The CDR3 nucleotides are TGTGCCAGCAGCCCGACTAGCGGTTATTCCTACAATGAGCAGTTCTTC.

This clonotype was counted between two and nine times. The chain joins TRBV9 to TRBJ2-3, with TRBD2 matching 13 bases. The CDR3 has 17 amino acids. The germline gives CDR1 SGDLS, CDR2 YYNGEE. V lost 0 bases and J lost 4; bases outside the gene matches: 5. CDR3 DNA: TGTGCCAGCAGCGTAGGTAGTACTAGCGGGAGGGCAGATACGCAGTATTTT. This codes for CASSVGSTSGRADTQYF. The entire variable domain, with the rest obtained from reference TRBV9 and TRBJ2-3, is as follows: DSGVTQTPKHLITATGQRVTLRCSPRSGDLSVYWYQQSLDQGLQFLIQYYNGEERAKGNILERFSAQQFPDLHSELNLSSLELGDSALYFCASSVGSTSGRADTQYFGPGTRLTVL.

The chain combines TRBV3-1 with TRBJ2-4; a possible D gene is TRBD2 (6 bases). CDR1 LGHDT and CDR2 YNNKEL come from the germline V gene (reference sequence). The CDR3 is made up of 15 amino acids. Trimming removed 1 base from V and 0 bases from J, with 7 bases in between. The CDR3 protein is CASSQGAGAKNIQYF. Here the CDR3 DNA reads TGTGCCAGCAGCCAAGGAGCGGGAGCCAAAAACATTCAGTACTTC.

This chain links TRBV29-1 with TRBJ2-7; D gene unclear. CDR1 SQVTM and CDR2 ANQGSEA come from the germline V gene. Trimming stripped 5 bases from V and 2 bases from J, with 7 bases between. The CDR3 spans 11 residues. The CDR3 region is CSVRTTYEQYF. The CDR3 nucleotides read TGCAGCGTTCGGACCACCTACGAGCAGTACTTC.

This chain links TRBV5-1 with TRBJ2-6; D call uncertain. Germline assignment: CDR1 SGHRS and CDR2 YFSETQ. The V end was cut by 1 base, the J end by 0 bases, with 8 bases between. The CDR3 covers 16 residues. The CDR3 DNA sequence: TGCGCCAGCAGCTTGTTAGGCAGCTCTGGGGCCAACGTCCTGACTTTC. Translation gives CASSLLGSSGANVLTF.

This clonotype came up a few times. The chain couples TRBV20-1 to TRBJ2-2, with D unclear. CDR1 is DFQATT and CDR2 is SNEGSKA in the germline V gene (reference sequence). The germline V and J ends were trimmed by 0 bases and 3 bases, with 14 bases remaining between them. The CDR3 consists of 16 residues. The DNA for the CDR3 is TGCAGTGCTAGAGATCGTAGGTTGAGCGACACCGGGGAGCTGTTTTTT. Amino acid sequence: CSARDRRLSDTGELFF.

The CDR3 protein is CASSLGVGAPTGELFF. DNA of the CDR3: TGTGCCAGCAGTTTAGGGGTAGGCGCCCCTACCGGGGAGCTGTTTTTT. V and J are TRBV27 and TRBJ2-2; D is unresolved. Per germline, CDR1 MNHEY and CDR2 SMNVEV (reference sequence). The CDR3 is 16 residues long. Trimming cost V 2 bases and J 5 bases, with 15 bases left between them.